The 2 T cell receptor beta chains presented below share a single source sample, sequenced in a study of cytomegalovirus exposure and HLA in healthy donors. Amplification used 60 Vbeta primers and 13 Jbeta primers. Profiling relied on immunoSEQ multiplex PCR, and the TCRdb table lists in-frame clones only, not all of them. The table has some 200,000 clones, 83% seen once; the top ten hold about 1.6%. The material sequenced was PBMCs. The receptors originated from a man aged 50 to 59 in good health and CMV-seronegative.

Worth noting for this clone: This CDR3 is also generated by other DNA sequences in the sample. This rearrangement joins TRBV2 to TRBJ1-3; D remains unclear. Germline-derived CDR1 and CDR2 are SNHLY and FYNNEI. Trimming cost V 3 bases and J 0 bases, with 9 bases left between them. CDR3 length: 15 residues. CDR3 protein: CASSDRLISGNTIYF. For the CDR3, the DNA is TGTGCCAGCAGTGACAGGTTAATCTCTGGAAACACCATATATTTT.

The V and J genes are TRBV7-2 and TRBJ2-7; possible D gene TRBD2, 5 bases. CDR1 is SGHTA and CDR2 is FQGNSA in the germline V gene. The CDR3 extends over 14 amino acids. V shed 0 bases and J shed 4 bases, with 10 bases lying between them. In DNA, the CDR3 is TGTGCCAGCAGCTTAGCCGGGGTAGCGTACGAGCAGTACTTC. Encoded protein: CASSLAGVAYEQYF.